Sequencing of this TCR beta chain was carried out in a study of identical twins. TCRdb processed the 5' RACE reads anew with MiXCR; each CDR3 protein has one entry. The sample lists approximately 700,000 distinct CDR3 sequences, approximately 6.1% seen once, with roughly 2% in the top ten. Germline assignment: CDR1 SQVTM and CDR2 ANQGSEA. CDR3 size: 11 residues. V was clipped by 7 bases and J by 6 bases, with 10 bases between them. This clonotype has at least ten counts. Its specificity is not known. Study-level findings and limits: The more abundant beta clonotypes in cord blood had fewer insertions, and memory repertoires did not show this. Partly confounded zero-insertion analyses could result from invariant MAIT and iNKT cells. Beta out-of-frame sequences showed weaker excess sharing between twins.

Material for sequencing was naive T cells sorted from blood. The TCR comes from a man younger than 35 in good health. The chain is built from TRBV29-1 and TRBJ2-1; no definite D call. This CDR3 reads CSGLWGNEQFF. CDR3 DNA sequence: TGCAGCGGGTTGTGGGGCAATGAGCAGTTCTTC.